These 26 T cell receptor beta chains were sequenced from one sample in a study of T cells in Graves' hyperthyroidism and ophthalmopathy. The CDR3 regions of TCR beta were amplified from RNA transcripts. The primer set for the first-round RT-PCR of the TCR CDR3 was HTBI. One entry per CDR3 protein, called by TCRdb with MiXCR from the multiplex PCR reads. The profile covers approximately 270,000 distinct CDR3 sequences, with 13% to 15% appearing a single time and less than 15% taken by the ten largest. Material for sequencing was blood. These receptors were obtained from a woman aged 40 to 55 with Graves' hyperthyroidism that later progressed to Graves' ophthalmopathy.

This clonotype was seen repeatedly, ten times or more. J is TRBJ2-4 and V is TRBV6-2 or TRBV6-3; the D is unclear. The CDR3 is 14 amino acids. Deletions cut 5 bases from V and 1 base from J, with 9 bases between. Germline V lookup: CDR1 MNHEY, CDR2 SVGEGT. The DNA for the CDR3 is TGTGCCAGCAGTCCTACCTCTGCCAAAAACATTCAGTACTTC. Encoded protein: CASSPTSAKNIQYF.

This clonotype was seen repeatedly, ten times or more. V gene TRBV30 combines with J gene TRBJ2-2; D gene uncertain. Germline V lookup: CDR1 GTSNPN, CDR2 SVGIG (reference sequence). This CDR3 region has 14 residues. V was cut by 5 bases and J by 7 bases, with 17 bases left in between. The CDR3 nucleotides read TGTGCCTGGTCGAGGAGCCTAATGGGCGGGGAGCTGTTTTTT. It codes for CAWSRSLMGGELFF.

This clonotype was recorded many times. J is TRBJ1-1 and V is TRBV6-1; D remains ambiguous. Trimming removed 4 bases from V and 3 bases from J, with 9 bases in between. CDR3 size: 13 residues. CDR1 and CDR2 (germline): MNHNS, SASEGT. CDR3 DNA: TGTGCCAGCAGTGTACTCGGGTACACTGAAGCTTTCTTT. Translated, it gives CASSVLGYTEAFF.

This clonotype was observed a handful of times. The gene calls are TRBV28 and TRBJ1-6; a possible D gene is TRBD1 (6 bases). Germline assignment: CDR1 MDHEN and CDR2 SYDVKM. Trimming cost V 7 bases and J 8 bases, with 18 bases left between them. The CDR3 sequence is 15 residues long. The CDR3 region has the DNA TGTGCCAGCACCCCCAGGGGTCTAGGCTATTCACCCCTCCACTTT. Encoded protein: CASTPRGLGYSPLHF.

The table lists this clonotype with many counts. The V call is TRBV7-8, the J call TRBJ1-4, with 8 bases identical to TRBD1. J gave up 7 bases and V 2 bases, and 6 bases lay outside the gene matches. This CDR3 spans 15 amino acids. Germline CDR1 and CDR2: SGHVS and FQNEAQ. CDR3 nucleotides: TGTGCCAGCAGCTTAAGCCAGGGGGCGGGTGAAAAACTGTTTTTT. Protein product: CASSLSQGAGEKLFF.

This clonotype was seen many times. The rearrangement uses TRBV28 and TRBJ2-1; TRBD2 agrees at 13 bases. Losses at the gene ends were 5 bases for V and 8 bases for J; bases not matched to a gene: 9. In germline, CDR1 is MDHEN, CDR2 SYDVKM. The CDR3 consists of 16 residues. CDR3 nucleotides: TGTGCCAGCAGTCGGAGGACTAGCGGGAGCACAGATGAGCAGTTCTTC. Its protein product is CASSRRTSGSTDEQFF.

The table lists this clonotype with many counts. The chain has TRBV7-2 and TRBJ2-5, with 9 bases lining up with TRBD2. Germline lookup yields CDR1 SGHTA and CDR2 FQGNSA. The CDR3 sequence is 20 residues long. The ends lost 4 bases at V and 1 base at J; junction bases unmatched: 19. CDR3: CASSWGGSGRKYWVQETQYF. The DNA of the CDR3 is TGTGCCAGCAGCTGGGGCGGGAGCGGGAGGAAGTATTGGGTCCAAGAGACCCAGTACTTC.

Concerning this clonotype: A much more abundant neighbour one base away suggests this may be a read error. The genes are TRBV7-8 and TRBJ2-7; 9 nucleotides align to TRBD1. The J call is doubtful: the DNA matches TRBJ2-1 better. The CDR3 has 14 residues. Germline V gene sequence: CDR1 SGHVS, CDR2 FQNEAQ. The CDR3 coding sequence is TGTGCCAGCAGCCTAGACAGGGGGGGCTACGAGCAGTTCTTC. This sequence encodes CASSLDRGGYEQFF.

This rearrangement joins TRBV7-9 to TRBJ1-2; unclear D gene. Germline V gene data show CDR1 as SEHNR and CDR2 as FQNEAQ (reference sequence). CDR3 length: 12 amino acids. V lost 4 bases, J lost 4 bases, and 7 bases lay in between. DNA for the CDR3: TGTGCCAGCAGCTCCCCGAGCTATGGCTACACCTTC. Its translation is CASSSPSYGYTF.

This clonotype has a count of ten or more. The CDR3 region has the DNA TGCAGTGCACCGGGGCTTCCCTCTAGCACAGATACGCAGTATTTT. Translated: CSAPGLPSSTDTQYF. The rearrangement links TRBV20-1 to TRBJ2-3; D may match TRBD1 or TRBD2 (5 bases each). Between the trimmed V and J ends, which lost 6 bases and 0 bases, there was a span of 16 bases. Germline V gene data show CDR1 as DFQATT and CDR2 as SNEGSKA (reference sequence). The CDR3 is made up of 15 amino acids.

This clonotype was recorded at least ten times. The chain combines TRBV25-1 with TRBJ2-5, with TRBD2 as a possible D gene (7 bases). Germline V CDR1 and CDR2: MGHDK, SYGVNS. This CDR3 has 14 residues. V was pared by 1 base and J by 6 bases, with 12 bases between. The CDR3 DNA reads as TGTGCCAGCAGTGAATCGGGGGGCATGAAGACCCAGTACTTC. Translating gives CASSESGGMKTQYF.

This clonotype appeared many times. The gene calls are TRBV27 and TRBJ2-2; D is unclear. V was cut by 6 bases and J by 0 bases, with 5 bases left in between. CDR1 is MNHEY, CDR2 SMNVEV, per germline (reference sequence). The CDR3 is 13 residues long. The CDR3 spells CASRYSNTGELFF. In nucleotides, the CDR3 is TGTGCCAGCAGATATTCGAACACCGGGGAGCTGTTTTTT.

The gene calls are TRBV10-3 and TRBJ1-1; the D is unclear. The V end was cut by 10 bases, the J end by 0 bases, with 9 bases between. CDR1 is ENHRY and CDR2 is SYGVKD in the germline V gene. The CDR3 is 12 amino acids. The CDR3 protein is CATETVNTEAFF. In DNA form, the CDR3 reads TGTGCCACTGAGACGGTGAACACTGAAGCTTTCTTT.

This clonotype was recorded at least ten times. This chain joins TRBV27 and TRBJ1-1; no firm D call. Germline V gene sequence: CDR1 MNHEY, CDR2 SMNVEV (reference sequence). The CDR3 has 15 amino acids. The V end was cut by 5 bases, the J end by 0 bases, with 13 bases between. For the CDR3, the DNA is TGTGCCAGCAGTCCCTTCCGAAGCCTGAACACTGAAGCTTTCTTT. Its translation: CASSPFRSLNTEAFF.

This clonotype was observed a handful of times. Possible read error: a much larger clone is one base away. CDR3 residues: CASTTRGLAESQDTRYF. The CDR3 nucleotides are TGTGCCAGCACCACCCGGGGACTAGCGGAGTCCCAGGATACGCGGTATTTT. The chain combines TRBV12-3 or TRBV12-4 with TRBJ2-3; 11 bases are shared with TRBD2. CDR3 length: 17 amino acids.

In this sample, this clonotype turned up many times. The V and J genes are TRBV5-6 and TRBJ2-1; possibly TRBD1 or TRBD2 for D (5 bases each). The germline V and J ends were trimmed by 0 bases and 4 bases, with 11 bases remaining between them. The length of the CDR3 is 15 residues. The germline V gene has CDR1 SGHDT and CDR2 YYEEEE. The CDR3 loop is CASSLGQGDYNEQFF. CDR3 nucleotides: TGTGCCAGCAGCTTGGGGCAGGGAGATTACAATGAGCAGTTCTTC.

The chain links TRBV28 to TRBJ1-4; D is unclear. V lost 5 bases to trimming and J lost 3 bases, with 13 bases between them. The CDR3 contains 15 residues. Germline V gene data show CDR1 as MDHEN and CDR2 as SYDVKM. CDR3 in amino acids: CASSNAFASNEKLFF. CDR3 DNA sequence: TGTGCCAGCAGTAACGCTTTTGCCTCTAATGAAAAACTGTTTTTT. Full variable domain (outside the CDR3, taken from reference TRBV28 and TRBJ1-4): DVKVTQSSRYLVKRTGEKVFLECVQDMDHENMFWYRQDPGLGLRLIYFSYDVKMKEKGDIPEGYSVSREKKERFSLILESASTNQTSMYLCASSNAFASNEKLFFGSGTQLSVL.

This clonotype occurred a few times. The rearrangement joins TRBV20-1 to TRBJ1-3; TRBD1 is a possible D gene (5 bases). V lost 4 bases, J lost 4 bases, and 17 bases lay in between. The CDR3 covers 15 residues. From germline, CDR1 is DFQATT and CDR2 SNEGSKA (reference sequence). CDR3: CSAIEGEVKGNTIYF. CDR3 bases: TGCAGTGCTATTGAAGGGGAAGTCAAGGGAAACACCATATATTTT.

This clonotype was seen a few times. V gene TRBV9 combines with J gene TRBJ1-5; D remains ambiguous. The CDR3 is 14 residues long. The germline V gene has CDR1 SGDLS and CDR2 YYNGEE. V was shortened by 0 bases and J by 4 bases, with 8 bases between the two germline ends. DNA for the CDR3: TGTGCCAGCAGCGTAGAAGGCGGAAATCAGCCCCAGCATTTT. It translates to CASSVEGGNQPQHF.

This clonotype was observed a handful of times. This sequence joins TRBV20-1 and TRBJ2-6; tentative D call: TRBD1 (6 bases). Per germline, CDR1 DFQATT and CDR2 SNEGSKA (reference sequence). The CDR3 is 17 amino acids. V lost 2 bases and J lost 4, with 18 bases in between. The CDR3 DNA reads TGCAGTGCTAGAACACAGGGAACCCTGGGCGGGGCCAACGTCCTGACTTTC. It yields the protein CSARTQGTLGGANVLTF.

This clonotype has ten or more counts. Germline is not matched at one junction end, which may reflect a read error. CDR3 amino acids: CSTSWASGSSYNEQFF. The CDR3 DNA reads as TGCAGTACTAGTTGGGCTAGCGGGAGCTCCTACAATGAGCAGTTCTTC. The V gene is TRBV20-1, the J gene TRBJ2-1; the match to TRBD2 covers 10 bases. There are 16 residues in the CDR3. Germline CDR1 DFQATT, CDR2 SNEGSKA (reference sequence).

This clonotype was found many times. The V call is TRBV7-9, the J call TRBJ2-3; D unresolved. The CDR3 is 15 residues long. Germline V gene lookup returns CDR1 SEHNR and CDR2 FQNEAQ (reference sequence). V dropped 2 bases and J dropped 0 bases, with 9 bases sitting between them. DNA of the CDR3: TGTGCCAGCAGCTTAACATCTGTTAGCACAGATACGCAGTATTTT. It encodes CASSLTSVSTDTQYF. Full variable domain (rest looked up from reference TRBV7-9 and TRBJ2-3): DTGVSQNPRHKITKRGQNVTFRCDPISEHNRLYWYRQTLGQGPEFLTYFQNEAQLEKSRLLSDRFSAERPKGSFSTLEIQRTEQGDSAMYLCASSLTSVSTDTQYFGPGTRLTVL.

This clonotype has ten or more counts. The chain carries TRBV11-2 and TRBJ2-1; no clear D. This CDR3 is built from 16 residues. V lost 1 base and J 8 bases, leaving 18 bases between the germline ends. In germline, CDR1 is SGHAT, CDR2 FQNNGV. CDR3 amino acids: CASSLVSGLSVYEQFF. The CDR3 coding sequence is TGTGCCAGCAGCTTAGTATCCGGCCTTTCGGTCTATGAGCAGTTCTTC.

This clonotype was seen repeatedly, ten times or more. The V and J genes are TRBV10-2 and TRBJ1-1, with 7 positions matching TRBD1. V gave up 7 bases and J gave up 1 base; unmatched junction bases: 6. Germline V gene lookup returns CDR1 WSHSY and CDR2 SAAADI. The length of the CDR3 is 14 residues. CDR3 coding DNA: TGCGCCAGCATGAACAGGGGCGGGAACACTGAAGCTTTCTTT. Its translation: CASMNRGGNTEAFF.

This clonotype was detected many times. The gene calls are TRBV12-3 or TRBV12-4 and TRBJ2-7; 8 nucleotides align to TRBD2. J gave up 0 bases and V 2 bases, and 3 bases lay outside the gene matches. This CDR3 region has 15 residues. In nucleotides, the CDR3 is TGTGCCAGCAGTTTAACAGCGGGAGACTCCTACGAGCAGTACTTC. Protein product: CASSLTAGDSYEQYF.

Many counts were recorded for this clonotype. V gene TRBV29-1 combines with J gene TRBJ2-5; perhaps TRBD2 as D (6 bases). Germline lookup yields CDR1 SQVTM and CDR2 ANQGSEA. The V end was cut by 5 bases, the J end by 1 base, with 8 bases between. CDR3 size: 12 residues. Here the CDR3 DNA reads TGCAGCGTTTCTAGCGCCCAAGAGACCCAGTACTTC. Translating gives CSVSSAQETQYF.